This entry lists 29 T cell receptor beta chains sequenced from one sample in a study of blood T cell repertoires in COVID-19. Measured with immunoSEQ multiplex PCR; TCRdb has only the in-frame clones, and not every one. The table records approximately 90,000 clones, roughly 88% of them present only once. The sample consisted of peripheral blood. Receptors originate from a woman older than 75 with active or convalescent COVID-19.

The chain is built from TRBV6-2 or TRBV6-3 and TRBJ2-4; TRBD1 aligns across 8 bases. J gave up 2 bases and V 2 bases, and 8 bases lay outside the gene matches. CDR3 size: 17 residues. Per germline, CDR1 MNHEY and CDR2 SVGEGT. The CDR3, as DNA: TGTGCCAGCAGTTACCCGGACAGGGAATCTACCAAAAACATTCAGTACTTC. It encodes CASSYPDRESTKNIQYF.

The chain combines TRBV18 with TRBJ2-1; 9 bases are shared with TRBD1. The CDR3 is 17 residues long. Germline-derived CDR1 and CDR2 are KGHSH and LQKENI. Losses at the gene ends were 3 bases for V and 5 bases for J; bases not matched to a gene: 11. This CDR3 is CASSPLLAGTGHNEQFF. The CDR3 DNA sequence: TGTGCCAGCTCACCGCTCCTTGCCGGGACAGGGCACAATGAGCAGTTCTTC.

The V gene is TRBV6-5, the J gene TRBJ1-1; D uncertain. The CDR3 consists of 15 residues. Trimming took off 8 bases at V and 3 bases at J, with 19 bases between the two ends. The germline V gene has CDR1 MNHEY and CDR2 SVGAGI. This CDR3 is CASAYRAGIDTEAFF. CDR3 bases: TGTGCCAGCGCTTATAGGGCGGGAATAGACACTGAAGCTTTCTTT.

V is TRBV29-1 and J is TRBJ1-2; D perhaps matches TRBD1 (6 bases). Deletions cut 6 bases from V and 3 bases from J, with 14 bases between. Germline values: CDR1 SQVTM, CDR2 ANQGSEA. CDR3 size: 13 residues. CDR3 coding DNA: TGCAGCGTCCGGGACATGGGGGACTATGGCTACACCTTC. This codes for CSVRDMGDYGYTF.

This clone has only one observation. This sequence joins TRBV12-3 or TRBV12-4 and TRBJ2-2; D not resolved. Between the trimmed V and J ends, which lost 7 bases and 8 bases, there was a span of 11 bases. The CDR3 covers 12 residues. The CDR3 nucleotides are TGTGCCAGCACCTCACTGACAGGGGAGCTGTTTTTT. Its protein product is CASTSLTGELFF.

CDR3 in DNA: TGTGCCAGCAGCAGACAGCCCGGGACAGATACGCAGTATTTT. Amino acids: CASSRQPGTDTQYF. V and J are TRBV7-2 and TRBJ2-3; a weak D match, TRBD1 (5 bases). The CDR3 is 14 residues long. Trimming cost V 5 bases and J 3 bases, with 12 bases left between them. Germline V lookup: CDR1 SGHTA, CDR2 FQGNSA. The complete variable domain, with remaining parts taken from reference TRBV7-2 and TRBJ2-3, reads GAGVSQSPSNKVTEKGKDVELRCDPISGHTALYWYRQSLGQGLEFLIYFQGNSAPDKSGLPSDRFSAERTGGSVSTLTIQRTQQEDSAVYLCASSRQPGTDTQYFGPGTRLTVL.

The V call is TRBV15, the J call TRBJ2-2; the match to TRBD1 covers 7 bases. With V trimmed by 1 base and J by 2 bases, 4 bases remained unmatched. The CDR3 runs to 16 residues. The germline V gene encodes CDR1 LNHNV and CDR2 YYDKDF (reference sequence). Here the CDR3 reads CATSRVGTDNTGELFF. The CDR3 region has the DNA TGTGCCACCAGCAGAGTGGGGACAGATAACACCGGGGAGCTGTTTTTT.

V is TRBV6-2 or TRBV6-3 and J is TRBJ2-7; 9 nucleotides align to TRBD2. The germline gives CDR1 MNHEY, CDR2 SVGEGT. This CDR3 region has 14 residues. V shed 6 bases, J shed 4 bases, and the junction held 7 bases outside the gene matches. The CDR3 sequence is CASSLAGRPYEQYF. The CDR3 DNA sequence: TGTGCCAGCAGCCTAGCGGGAAGGCCGTACGAGCAGTACTTC.

V gene TRBV30 combines with J gene TRBJ1-4; weak D call: TRBD1 (5 bases). This CDR3 contains 11 residues. The ends were cut back, 2 bases at V and 12 bases at J, with 10 bases in the middle. CDR1 GTSNPN and CDR2 SVGIG come from the germline V gene (reference sequence). The CDR3 region is CAWSRGGQLFF. CDR3 nucleotide sequence: TGTGCCTGGAGTAGGGGAGGGCAACTGTTTTTT.

This sequence joins TRBV4-3 and TRBJ2-7; a possible D gene is TRBD2 (6 bases). Trimming shortened V by 0 bases and J by 6 bases, and 15 bases separated the two germline ends. Germline CDR1 reads LGHNA; CDR2 reads YSLEER. The CDR3 has 15 amino acids. The CDR3 region has the DNA TGCGCCAGCAGCCAAGATGCGGGGTGGGGAGCCGAGCAGTACTTC. Translating it yields CASSQDAGWGAEQYF.

V gene TRBV12-3 or TRBV12-4 combines with J gene TRBJ2-1; D gene unclear. Trimming took 6 bases from V and 10 from J, leaving 13 bases between them. The CDR3 extends over 12 amino acids. CDR3 DNA: TGTGCCAGCAGCCAAGCCCCCCGGGAGCAGTTCTTC. It yields the protein CASSQAPREQFF.

This clone was counted once. The chain combines TRBV5-6 with TRBJ1-3, with no clear D. The CDR3 is 14 residues long. In germline, CDR1 is SGHDT, CDR2 YYEEEE. Trimming cost V 3 bases and J 4 bases, with 11 bases left between them. The CDR3 bases are TGTGCCAGCAGCTGGGGTAGCGAGGGAAACACCATATATTTT. Its protein product is CASSWGSEGNTIYF. Complete variable domain (other parts from reference TRBV5-6 and TRBJ1-3): DAGVTQSPTHLIKTRGQQVTLRCSPKSGHDTVSWYQQALGQGPQFIFQYYEEEERQRGNFPDRFSGHQFPNYSSELNVNALLLGDSALYLCASSWGSEGNTIYFGEGSWLTVV.

The chain recombines TRBV4-2 with TRBJ2-5; D gene unclear. Between the trimmed V and J ends, which lost 0 bases and 0 bases, there was a span of 5 bases. CDR1 and CDR2 from the germline V gene are LGHNA and YNFKEQ. The CDR3 has 14 residues. CDR3 protein: CASSQETYQETQYF. The CDR3 DNA reads TGTGCCAGCAGCCAAGAAACTTACCAAGAGACCCAGTACTTC.

This sequence joins TRBV9 and TRBJ2-7; 8 bases are a match to TRBD2. Germline loops: CDR1 SGDLS, CDR2 YYNGEE. CDR3 length: 14 amino acids. J was trimmed by 0 bases and V by 2 bases; bases with no gene match: 1. CDR3 sequence (DNA): TGTGCCAGCAGCGTCCGGGGGGGCTCCTACGAGCAGTACTTC. Its protein product is CASSVRGGSYEQYF. The complete variable domain, with remaining parts taken from reference TRBV9 and TRBJ2-7, reads DSGVTQTPKHLITATGQRVTLRCSPRSGDLSVYWYQQSLDQGLQFLIQYYNGEERAKGNILERFSAQQFPDLHSELNLSSLELGDSALYFCASSVRGGSYEQYFGPGTRLTVT.

The chain employs TRBV3-1 (or the pseudogene TRBV3-2) and TRBJ2-5; D uncertain. This CDR3 is built from 15 residues. The V and J ends lost 4 bases and 1 base respectively, with 13 bases between them. The germline CDR1 and CDR2 sequences are LGHDT and YNNKEL (reference sequence). CDR3 loop: CASSPPGPLQETQYF. The CDR3 nucleotides are TGTGCCAGCAGCCCCCCAGGTCCGCTCCAAGAGACCCAGTACTTC.

This chain connects TRBV28 to TRBJ2-7; D ambiguous. The CDR3 has 14 amino acids. Germline lookup yields CDR1 MDHEN and CDR2 SYDVKM. V was shortened by 6 bases and J by 0 bases, with 12 bases between the two germline ends. The CDR3 nucleotides read TGTGCCAGCAGAAAATCAGGTGACTCCTACGAGCAGTACTTC. Translating gives CASRKSGDSYEQYF.

The rearrangement links TRBV27 to TRBJ2-7; 11 bases are shared with TRBD2. The ends lost 5 bases at V and 4 bases at J; junction bases unmatched: 7. From germline, CDR1 is MNHEY and CDR2 SMNVEV (reference sequence). The CDR3 sequence is 15 residues long. CDR3 sequence (DNA): TGTGCCAGCAGTGTTAGCGGGGGGGCGCCATACGAGCAGTACTTC. Amino acid sequence: CASSVSGGAPYEQYF.

J is TRBJ1-1 and V is TRBV7-9; TRBD1 is a possible D gene (5 bases). This CDR3 spans 13 amino acids. The V end lost 6 bases, the J end lost 6 bases, and 14 bases lay between the germline ends. CDR1 is SEHNR and CDR2 is FQNEAQ in the germline V gene (reference sequence). This chain's CDR3 is CASRSRDLPEAFF. CDR3 DNA sequence: TGTGCCAGCAGGAGCAGGGATCTCCCTGAAGCTTTCTTT. Full variable domain (missing parts from reference TRBV7-9 and TRBJ1-1): DTGVSQNPRHKITKRGQNVTFRCDPISEHNRLYWYRQTLGQGPEFLTYFQNEAQLEKSRLLSDRFSAERPKGSFSTLEIQRTEQGDSAMYLCASRSRDLPEAFFGQGTRLTVV.

The chain employs TRBV5-3 and TRBJ2-3; possible D gene TRBD1, 6 bases. TRBV5-3 is treated as an ORF (open reading frame) with a function not yet certain. The CDR3 covers 16 residues. Trimming stripped 6 bases from V and 1 base from J, with 18 bases between. The CDR3 protein is CARNDSRGSRTDTQYF. CDR3 DNA: TGTGCCAGAAACGACAGCAGGGGTAGCCGCACAGATACGCAGTATTTT.

The chain links TRBV7-2 to TRBJ2-7; unclear D gene. The length of the CDR3 is 14 residues. With 0 bases removed from V and 3 bases from J, the gap between germline ends came to 9 bases. Germline-derived CDR1 and CDR2 are SGHTA and FQGNSA. Here the CDR3 reads CASSLARQDYEQYF. DNA of the CDR3: TGTGCCAGCAGCTTAGCGAGACAAGACTACGAGCAGTACTTC. Together with reference TRBV7-2 and TRBJ2-7, the CDR3 gives the full variable domain: GAGVSQSPSNKVTEKGKDVELRCDPISGHTALYWYRQSLGQGLEFLIYFQGNSAPDKSGLPSDRFSAERTGGSVSTLTIQRTQQEDSAVYLCASSLARQDYEQYFGPGTRLTVT.

The chain has TRBV24-1 and TRBJ2-2; perhaps TRBD1 as D (5 bases). Germline V gene lookup returns CDR1 KGHDR and CDR2 SFDVKD. CDR3 size: 13 residues. Trimming pared 8 bases from V and 3 bases from J, leaving 9 bases between. CDR3 sequence (DNA): TGTGCCACCAATGACAGATACACCGGGGAGCTGTTTTTT. Translation gives CATNDRYTGELFF.

J is TRBJ1-2 and V is TRBV6-5; 10 positions match TRBD1. Germline CDR1 is MNHEY and CDR2 is SVGAGI. The CDR3 has 13 amino acids. J was trimmed by 8 bases and V by 6 bases; bases with no gene match: 6. The chain's CDR3 is CASSPDRGTGYTF. Here the CDR3 DNA reads TGTGCCAGCAGCCCGGACAGGGGGACAGGCTACACCTTC.

V and J are TRBV5-1 and TRBJ2-7; TRBD1 is a possible D gene (6 bases). The germline V gene has CDR1 SGHRS and CDR2 YFSETQ. This CDR3 region has 15 residues. Between the trimmed V and J ends, which lost 8 bases and 1 base, there was a span of 19 bases. The CDR3 protein is CASSNREVGSYEQYF. DNA of the CDR3: TGCGCCAGTTCAAACAGGGAAGTGGGGTCCTACGAGCAGTACTTC.

The V gene is TRBV9, the J gene TRBJ1-5, with 8 bases that match TRBD1. The CDR3 extends over 14 amino acids. Per the germline V gene, CDR1 is SGDLS and CDR2 is YYNGEE. Trimming at V came to 3 bases and at J to 5 bases, leaving 4 bases not matched to a gene. CDR3 nucleotides: TGTGCCAGCAGCGAGGGACAGGCTCATCAGCCCCAGCATTTT. Translating gives CASSEGQAHQPQHF.

The chain employs TRBV3-1 (or the pseudogene TRBV3-2) and TRBJ1-1, with D tentatively TRBD1 (5 bases). The germline CDR1 and CDR2 sequences are LGHDT and YNNKEL (reference sequence). The CDR3 loop spans 14 amino acids. Trimming removed 2 bases at V and 3 bases at J, with 10 bases between. CDR3 sequence reads: CASSQTGDYTEAFF. The CDR3 DNA sequence: TGTGCCAGCAGCCAAACAGGCGATTACACTGAAGCTTTCTTT.

This clone occurred a few times. The chain uses TRBV7-2 and TRBJ1-6; D unresolved. CDR3 length equals 13 residues. V was cut by 5 bases and J by 4 bases, with 6 bases left in between. CDR1 and CDR2 from the germline V gene are SGHTA and FQGNSA. Written as DNA, the CDR3 is TGTGCCAGCAGCCCCGTTTATAATTCACCCCTCCACTTT. Its translation: CASSPVYNSPLHF.

This sequence joins TRBV7-6 and TRBJ1-3, with TRBD1 as a possible D gene (5 bases). Germline V gene lookup returns CDR1 SGHVS and CDR2 FNYEAQ. Trimming shortened V by 0 bases and J by 0 bases, and 12 bases separated the two germline ends. There are 17 residues in the CDR3. The DNA for the CDR3 is TGTGCCAGCAGCTTAGCGGGGCGGCGAGACTCTGGAAACACCATATATTTT. Translation gives CASSLAGRRDSGNTIYF.

The chain recombines TRBV28 with TRBJ1-1, with a possible D match to TRBD1 (5 bases). From germline, CDR1 is MDHEN and CDR2 SYDVKM. V was shortened by 3 bases and J by 2 bases, with 13 bases between the two germline ends. The CDR3 sequence is 15 residues long. CDR3 loop: CASSFGGYRNTEAFF. The CDR3 DNA reads as TGTGCCAGCAGTTTCGGGGGATACAGAAACACTGAAGCTTTCTTT. Using reference TRBV28 and TRBJ1-1 for the parts outside the CDR3, the full variable domain is DVKVTQSSRYLVKRTGEKVFLECVQDMDHENMFWYRQDPGLGLRLIYFSYDVKMKEKGDIPEGYSVSREKKERFSLILESASTNQTSMYLCASSFGGYRNTEAFFGQGTRLTVV.

V is TRBV12-3 or TRBV12-4 and J is TRBJ2-7, with D maybe TRBD1 (6 bases). The CDR3 length is 13 residues. V dropped 6 bases and J dropped 2 bases, with 11 bases sitting between them. The CDR3 region is CASRKQGPYEQYF. The CDR3, as DNA: TGTGCCAGCAGAAAACAGGGACCCTACGAGCAGTACTTC.